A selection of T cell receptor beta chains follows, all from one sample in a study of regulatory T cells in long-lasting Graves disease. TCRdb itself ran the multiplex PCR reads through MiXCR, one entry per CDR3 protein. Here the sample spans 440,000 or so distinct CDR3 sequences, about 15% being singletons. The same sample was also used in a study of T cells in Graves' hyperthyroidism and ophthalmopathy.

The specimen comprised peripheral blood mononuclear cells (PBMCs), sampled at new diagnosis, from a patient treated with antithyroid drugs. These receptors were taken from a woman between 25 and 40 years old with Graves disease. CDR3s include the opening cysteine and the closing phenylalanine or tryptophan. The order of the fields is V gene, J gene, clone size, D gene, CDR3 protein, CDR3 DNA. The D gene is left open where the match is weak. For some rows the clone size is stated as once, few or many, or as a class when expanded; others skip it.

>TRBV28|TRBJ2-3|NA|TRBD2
CASTASGIDTQYF
TGTGCCAGCACTGCTAGCGGGATAGATACGCAGTATTTT
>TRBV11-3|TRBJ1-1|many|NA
CASSLGATEAFF
TGTGCCAGCAGCTTAGGGGCGACTGAAGCTTTCTTT
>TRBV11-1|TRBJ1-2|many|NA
CASSPGLGYGYTF
TGTGCCAGCAGCCCTGGCCTAGGGTATGGCTACACCTTC
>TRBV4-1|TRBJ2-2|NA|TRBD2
CASSRWTSGSNTGELFF
TGCGCCAGCAGCCGATGGACTAGCGGATCGAACACCGGGGAGCTGTTTTTT
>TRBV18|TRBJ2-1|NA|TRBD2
CASSLTSGSRDEQFF
TGTGCCAGCTCTCTGACTAGCGGGAGTCGGGATGAGCAGTTCTTC
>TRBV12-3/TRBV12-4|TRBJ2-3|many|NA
CASSLGVDTQYF
TGTGCCAGCAGCTTAGGGGTAGATACGCAGTATTTT
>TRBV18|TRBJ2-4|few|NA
CASSPGTTQNIQYF
TGTGCCAGCTCCCCCGGGACAACCCAAAACATTCAGTACTTC
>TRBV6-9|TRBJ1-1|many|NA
CASSSWGGGSNTEAFF
TGTGCCAGCAGTTCCTGGGGGGGTGGTTCGAACACTGAAGCTTTCTTT
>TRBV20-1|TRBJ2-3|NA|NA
CSAGPGLLTDTQYF
TGCAGTGCTGGACCGGGACTCCTCACAGATACGCAGTATTTT
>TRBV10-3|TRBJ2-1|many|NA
CAISESQDYNEQFF
TGTGCCATCAGTGAGTCACAAGACTACAATGAGCAGTTCTTC
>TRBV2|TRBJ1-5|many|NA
CASSAHGSYQPQHF
TGTGCCAGCAGTGCCCACGGGTCCTATCAGCCCCAGCATTTT
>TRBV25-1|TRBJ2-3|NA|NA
CASYRTGRPTDTQYF
TGTGCCAGCTACCGTACAGGGCGCCCCACAGATACGCAGTATTTT
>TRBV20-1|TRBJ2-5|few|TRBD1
CSATPSTGAGKTQYF
TGCAGTGCTACACCCTCTACAGGGGCTGGCAAGACCCAGTACTTC
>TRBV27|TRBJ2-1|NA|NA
CASSLSTGATRSYNEQFF
TGTGCCAGCAGTTTATCAACCGGAGCGACCCGCTCCTACAATGAGCAGTTCTTC
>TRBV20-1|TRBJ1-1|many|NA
CSARGTGTFNTEAFF
TGCAGTGCTAGAGGTACAGGCACATTTAACACTGAAGCTTTCTTT
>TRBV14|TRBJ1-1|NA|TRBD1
CASSQGPGGYTEAFF
TGTGCCAGCAGCCAAGGTCCAGGGGGGTACACTGAAGCTTTCTTT
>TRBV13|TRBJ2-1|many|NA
CASSCQPDSYNEQFF
TGTGCCAGCAGCTGCCAACCGGACTCCTACAATGAGCAGTTCTTC
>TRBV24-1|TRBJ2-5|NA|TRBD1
CATRKTGGETQYF
TGTGCCACCAGGAAGACAGGGGGCGAGACCCAGTACTTC
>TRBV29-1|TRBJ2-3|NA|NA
CSVVFRVTDTQYF
TGCAGCGTTGTTTTCCGGGTAACAGATACGCAGTATTTT
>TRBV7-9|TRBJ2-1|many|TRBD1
CASSHRDRGTNEQFF
TGTGCCAGCAGCCACCGGGACAGGGGAACCAATGAGCAGTTCTTC
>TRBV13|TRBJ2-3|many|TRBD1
CASSIRFDRDSSTDTQYF
TGTGCCAGCAGCATCCGCTTTGACCGGGACAGTAGCACAGATACGCAGTATTTT
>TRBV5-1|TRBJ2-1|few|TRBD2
CASSLPAGLADYNEQFF
TGCGCCAGCAGCTTGCCAGCGGGACTAGCGGATTACAATGAGCAGTTCTTC
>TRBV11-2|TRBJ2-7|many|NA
CASSFNGTYEQYF
TGTGCCAGCAGCTTCAACGGAACCTACGAGCAGTACTTC
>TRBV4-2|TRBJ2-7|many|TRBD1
CASSPAGTGGIEQYF
TGTGCCAGCAGCCCGGCCGGGACAGGAGGCATCGAGCAGTACTTC